This T cell receptor beta chain is drawn from a study of blood T cell repertoires in COVID-19. TCRdb's table, derived via immunoSEQ multiplex PCR, lists solely in-frame clones and lacks some. The sample carries roughly 420,000 clones, roughly 90% recorded once. Trimming cost V 5 bases and J 1 base; bases outside gene matches: 4. The germline V gene has CDR1 SQVTM and CDR2 ANQGSEA. CDR3 size: 16 residues. The material sequenced was PBMCs or T cells enriched from blood (not recorded which). The rearrangement links TRBV29-1 to TRBJ2-2; 13 positions agree with TRBD2. The receptor comes from a woman between 25 and 40 years old with acute COVID-19. The CDR3 bases are TGCAGCGTTAGGACTAGCGGGGGCGAGAACACCGGGGAGCTGTTTTTT. Translating gives CSVRTSGGENTGELFF.